This note documents a single T cell receptor beta chain sequence. CDR1 MNHEY and CDR2 SVGAGI come from the germline V gene. V was pared by 3 bases and J by 6 bases, with 7 bases of the junction left unmatched. This CDR3 has 14 amino acids. This sample is drawn from a study of shared clonotypes between healthy human individuals. Sequenced by immunoSEQ multiplex PCR; TCRdb stores in-frame clones only, minus some. Of 2 million to 2.5 million clones listed, approximately 96% were seen once; the top ten hold approximately 0.13%. Sequenced sample: naive CD4+ T cells sorted from blood. The sample's subset: CD45RA+ positively selected. This clonotype was sampled from a man younger than 35 in good health. The chain is built from TRBV6-5 and TRBJ2-7, with 8 bases identical to TRBD1. The CDR3 DNA sequence: TGTGCCAGCAGTTATAGCGGACAGGGCTCCGAGCAGTACTTC. Amino acids: CASSYSGQGSEQYF.